A single sample gave rise to the 18 T cell receptor beta chains below, sequenced in a study of CD8+ T cells in alopecia areata. The sample's treatment: oral pan-JAK inhibitor, 5-10 mg twice daily. RNA extraction and reverse transcription yielded cDNA as sequencing template. Profiled with immunoSEQ multiplex PCR; TCRdb holds only in-frame clones, not every one. The table lists approximately 220,000 clones, around two fifths of them singletons. Sequencing was performed on CD4+ T cells sorted from blood, taken between weeks 30 and 35, from a patient treated with tofacitinib. These receptor sequences come from a human donor with alopecia areata.

This clone was observed a handful of times. This chain connects TRBV14 to TRBJ2-4; D remains ambiguous. This CDR3 is 13 amino acids long. V was pared by 3 bases and J by 4 bases, with 7 bases between. Germline CDR1 reads SGHDN; CDR2 reads FVKESK. The CDR3: CASSQSEKNIQYF. CDR3 DNA: TGTGCCAGCAGCCAGTCCGAGAAAAACATTCAGTACTTC. The whole variable domain, remainder taken from reference TRBV14 and TRBJ2-4, is EAGVTQFPSHSVIEKGQTVTLRCDPISGHDNLYWYRRVMGKEIKFLLHFVKESKQDESGMPNNRFLAERTGGTYSTLKVQPAELEDSGVYFCASSQSEKNIQYFGAGTRLSVL.

The sample holds a few counts of this clone. The rearrangement joins TRBV6-5 to TRBJ1-5, with a weak D call TRBD1 (5 bases). The V end lost 2 bases, the J end lost 1 base, and 9 bases lay between the germline ends. The CDR3 loop spans 15 amino acids. Germline lookup yields CDR1 MNHEY and CDR2 SVGAGI. CDR3 amino acids: CASSYSQGSNQPQHF. In DNA form, the CDR3 reads TGTGCCAGCAGTTACAGCCAGGGCAGCAATCAGCCCCAGCATTTT.

This clone was seen a handful of times. The V and J genes are TRBV18 and TRBJ2-7; 12 bases fit TRBD2. V lost 1 base and J lost 3; bases outside the gene matches: 7. The CDR3 loop spans 17 amino acids. Germline V gene lookup returns CDR1 KGHSH and CDR2 LQKENI. CDR3 DNA sequence: TGTGCCAGCTCACCACGTAGACTAGCGGGGGAACACTACGAGCAGTACTTC. Amino acid sequence: CASSPRRLAGEHYEQYF. The variable domain in full, completed from reference TRBV18 and TRBJ2-7, reads NAGVMQNPRHLVRRRGQEARLRCSPMKGHSHVYWYRQLPEEGLKFMVYLQKENIIDESGMPKERFSAEFPKEGPSILRIQQVVRGDSAAYFCASSPRRLAGEHYEQYFGPGTRLTVT.

The chain links TRBV18 to TRBJ1-1, with D perhaps TRBD1 (6 bases). The CDR3 is 12 residues long. With 6 bases removed from V and 5 bases from J, the gap between germline ends came to 10 bases. The germline CDR1 and CDR2 sequences are KGHSH and LQKENI. The CDR3 nucleotides are TGTGCCAGCTCGCACGGACAGACTGAAGCTTTCTTT. Translation: CASSHGQTEAFF.

The chain links TRBV2 to TRBJ2-3; perhaps TRBD2 as D (5 bases). Germline loops: CDR1 SNHLY, CDR2 FYNNEI. The CDR3 is 15 amino acids. V shed 1 base and J shed 5 bases, with 13 bases lying between them. The DNA for the CDR3 is TGTGCCAGCAGTGAAGTCCTAGTTCGGGGAGATACGCAGTATTTT. Its translation is CASSEVLVRGDTQYF.

This clone was seen a handful of times. The chain has TRBV15 and TRBJ2-3, with D maybe TRBD1 (6 bases). Germline CDR1 reads LNHNV; CDR2 reads YYDKDF (reference sequence). Trimming took 5 bases from V and 6 from J, leaving 24 bases between them. CDR3 length: 17 amino acids. The CDR3 loop reads CATSSEGSFEGVDTQYF. As DNA, the CDR3 is TGTGCCACCAGCTCCGAGGGGTCTTTCGAGGGGGTGGATACGCAGTATTTT.

The sample holds a few counts of this clone. An end of the junction does not agree with germline; a read error may underlie this. V gene TRBV7-7 combines with J gene TRBJ2-7, with TRBD1 identical over 10 bases. Looked up from germline, CDR1 is SSHAT and CDR2 is FNYEAQ (reference sequence). The length of the CDR3 is 16 residues. CDR3 amino acids: CASSLGGTGEGYEQYF. The CDR3 bases are TGTGCTAGCAGCTTAGGAGGGACAGGGGAAGGGTACGAGCAGTACTTC.

In this sample, this clone turned up many times. This chain uses TRBV5-1 with TRBJ1-4; D may be TRBD1 (5 bases). V shed 2 bases and J shed 8 bases, with 13 bases lying between them. The V gene's germline CDR1 is SGHRS and CDR2 YFSETQ. The CDR3 has 14 amino acids. This CDR3 reads CASSFGGTGEKLFF. The CDR3 DNA reads as TGCGCCAGCAGCTTCGGAGGGACGGGCGAAAAACTGTTTTTT. The variable domain in full, with the rest retrieved from reference TRBV5-1 and TRBJ1-4, is KAGVTQTPRYLIKTRGQQVTLSCSPISGHRSVSWYQQTPGQGLQFLFEYFSETQRNKGNFPGRFSGRQFSNSRSEMNVSTLELGDSALYLCASSFGGTGEKLFFGSGTQLSVL.

V usage is TRBV30 and J usage is TRBJ2-7; D not certain. Germline V lookup: CDR1 GTSNPN, CDR2 SVGIG (reference sequence). The CDR3 runs 14 residues. V gave up 2 bases and J gave up 2 bases, with 13 bases separating them. The CDR3, as DNA: TGTGCCTGGAGTCCCCCCCACTATACCTACGAGCAGTACTTC. Amino acid sequence: CAWSPPHYTYEQYF. The full variable domain, in which reference TRBV30 and TRBJ2-7 provide the parts outside the CDR3, is SQTIHQWPATLVQPVGSPLSLECTVEGTSNPNLYWYRQAAGRGLQLLFYSVGIGQISSEVPQNLSASRPQDRQFILSSKKLLLSDSGFYLCAWSPPHYTYEQYFGPGTRLTVT.

The chain carries TRBV11-2 and TRBJ2-2; unclear D gene. Per germline, CDR1 SGHAT and CDR2 FQNNGV. The CDR3 covers 12 residues. Trimming left V 1 base short and J 6 bases short, with 3 bases between. The CDR3 is CASSLVAGELFF. In DNA form, the CDR3 reads TGTGCCAGCAGCTTAGTAGCCGGGGAGCTGTTTTTT. Using reference TRBV11-2 and TRBJ2-2 for the parts outside the CDR3, the full variable domain is EAGVAQSPRYKIIEKRQSVAFWCNPISGHATLYWYQQILGQGPKLLIQFQNNGVVDDSQLPKDRFSAERLKGVDSTLKIQPAKLEDSAVYLCASSLVAGELFFGEGSRLTVL.

This clone was counted between two and nine times. V gene TRBV9 combines with J gene TRBJ2-1; the match to TRBD1 covers 8 bases. CDR1 is SGDLS, CDR2 YYNGEE, per germline. V trimming: 0 bases; J trimming: 6 bases; junction bases outside the gene matches: 11. This CDR3 region has 17 residues. CDR3 sequence: CASSVGDIGTGSNEQFF. CDR3 nucleotide sequence: TGTGCCAGCAGCGTAGGGGACATCGGGACAGGTTCCAATGAGCAGTTCTTC. Based on the CDR3 plus reference TRBV9 and TRBJ2-1, the full variable domain is DSGVTQTPKHLITATGQRVTLRCSPRSGDLSVYWYQQSLDQGLQFLIQYYNGEERAKGNILERFSAQQFPDLHSELNLSSLELGDSALYFCASSVGDIGTGSNEQFFGPGTRLTVL.

This clone has a count of ten or more. The J gene is TRBJ2-5, the V gene TRBV5-1; D tentatively fits TRBD1 or TRBD2 (5 bases each). CDR1 and CDR2 from the germline V gene are SGHRS and YFSETQ. V lost 0 bases and J 4 bases, leaving 13 bases between the germline ends. The CDR3 length is 15 residues. In DNA form, the CDR3 reads TGCGCCAGCAGCTTGGGGGACGGCGGCGGAGAGACCCAGTACTTC. Amino acids: CASSLGDGGGETQYF. The entire variable domain, with the rest obtained from reference TRBV5-1 and TRBJ2-5, is as follows: KAGVTQTPRYLIKTRGQQVTLSCSPISGHRSVSWYQQTPGQGLQFLFEYFSETQRNKGNFPGRFSGRQFSNSRSEMNVSTLELGDSALYLCASSLGDGGGETQYFGPGTRLLVL.

The chain couples TRBV29-1 to TRBJ2-1; D call uncertain. The CDR3 extends over 12 amino acids. Deletions cut 4 bases from V and 0 bases from J, with 4 bases between. CDR1 is SQVTM and CDR2 is ANQGSEA in the germline V gene. The CDR3 nucleotides read TGCAGCGTTGTAGGCTCCTACAATGAGCAGTTCTTC. Amino acid sequence: CSVVGSYNEQFF.

The J gene is TRBJ2-5, the V gene TRBV30; D possibly corresponds to TRBD1 (5 bases). The last part of the DNA fits TRBJ2-7 better; the J call may be wrong. This CDR3 contains 12 residues. Germline values: CDR1 GTSNPN, CDR2 SVGIG (reference sequence). The CDR3 reads CAWDKGAGEQYF. CDR3 in DNA: TGTGCCTGGGATAAAGGGGCAGGCGAGCAGTACTTC.

This chain joins TRBV10-3 and TRBJ2-5, with unresolved D. Germline V CDR1 and CDR2: ENHRY, SYGVKD. Trimming took off 3 bases at V and 4 bases at J, with 9 bases between the two ends. CDR3 length: 13 residues. In DNA form, the CDR3 reads TGTGCCATCAGTGATGGTGGAAGAGAGACCCAGTACTTC. It encodes CAISDGGRETQYF.

The chain links TRBV18 to TRBJ2-1, with D possibly matching TRBD2 (5 bases). Trimming removed 1 base from V and 6 bases from J, with 10 bases in between. This CDR3 contains 14 residues. Germline CDR1 and CDR2: KGHSH and LQKENI. CDR3 bases: TGTGCCAGCTCACCACAGGGTCTAGCCAATGAGCAGTTCTTC. Protein product: CASSPQGLANEQFF.

V is TRBV5-1 and J is TRBJ2-3; 14 positions match TRBD2. From germline, CDR1 is SGHRS and CDR2 YFSETQ. V was pared by 4 bases and J by 6 bases, with 10 bases of the junction left unmatched. The CDR3 extends over 17 amino acids. As DNA, the CDR3 is TGCGCCAGCAGCCCGGGACTAGCGGGAGTTGGGGGTGATACGCAGTATTTT. It specifies CASSPGLAGVGGDTQYF. The full variable domain, its missing parts supplied by reference TRBV5-1 and TRBJ2-3, is KAGVTQTPRYLIKTRGQQVTLSCSPISGHRSVSWYQQTPGQGLQFLFEYFSETQRNKGNFPGRFSGRQFSNSRSEMNVSTLELGDSALYLCASSPGLAGVGGDTQYFGPGTRLTVL.

This clone showed up just a few times. The J gene is TRBJ2-1, the V gene TRBV18; the match to TRBD2 covers 13 bases. The CDR3 runs 15 residues. V lost 6 bases to trimming and J lost 9 bases; unmatched junction nucleotides: 8. CDR1 KGHSH and CDR2 LQKENI come from the germline V gene. The DNA for the CDR3 is TGTGCCAGCTCCTTGGGGACTAGCGGGACCATTGAGCAGTTCTTC. Translated: CASSLGTSGTIEQFF.